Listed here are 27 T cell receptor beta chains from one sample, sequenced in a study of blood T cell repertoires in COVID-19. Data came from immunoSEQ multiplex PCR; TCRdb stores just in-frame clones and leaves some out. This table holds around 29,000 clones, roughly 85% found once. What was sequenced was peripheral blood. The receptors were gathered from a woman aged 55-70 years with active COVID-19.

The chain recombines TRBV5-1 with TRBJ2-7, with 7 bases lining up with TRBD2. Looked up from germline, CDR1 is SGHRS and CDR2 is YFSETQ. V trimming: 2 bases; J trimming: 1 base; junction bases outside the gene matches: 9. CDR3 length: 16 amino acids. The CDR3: CASSFQGGSGSYEQYF. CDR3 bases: TGCGCCAGCAGCTTCCAAGGCGGGAGTGGGTCCTACGAGCAGTACTTC. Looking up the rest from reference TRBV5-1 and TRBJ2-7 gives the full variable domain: KAGVTQTPRYLIKTRGQQVTLSCSPISGHRSVSWYQQTPGQGLQFLFEYFSETQRNKGNFPGRFSGRQFSNSRSEMNVSTLELGDSALYLCASSFQGGSGSYEQYFGPGTRLTVT.

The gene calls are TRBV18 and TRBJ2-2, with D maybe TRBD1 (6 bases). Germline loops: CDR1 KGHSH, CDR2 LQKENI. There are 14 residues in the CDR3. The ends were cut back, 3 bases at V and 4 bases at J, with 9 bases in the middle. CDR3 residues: CASSPLRGTGELFF. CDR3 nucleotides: TGTGCCAGCTCACCCCTCAGGGGCACCGGGGAGCTGTTTTTT.

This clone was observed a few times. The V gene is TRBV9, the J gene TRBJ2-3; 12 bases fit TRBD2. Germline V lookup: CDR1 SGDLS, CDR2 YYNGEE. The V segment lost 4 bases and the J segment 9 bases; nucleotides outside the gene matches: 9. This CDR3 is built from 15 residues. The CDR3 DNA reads TGTGCCAGCAGCTCGAGGACTAGCGGGGTGGGAACGCAGTATTTT. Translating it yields CASSSRTSGVGTQYF. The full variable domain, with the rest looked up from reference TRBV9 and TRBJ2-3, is DSGVTQTPKHLITATGQRVTLRCSPRSGDLSVYWYQQSLDQGLQFLIQYYNGEERAKGNILERFSAQQFPDLHSELNLSSLELGDSALYFCASSSRTSGVGTQYFGPGTRLTVL.

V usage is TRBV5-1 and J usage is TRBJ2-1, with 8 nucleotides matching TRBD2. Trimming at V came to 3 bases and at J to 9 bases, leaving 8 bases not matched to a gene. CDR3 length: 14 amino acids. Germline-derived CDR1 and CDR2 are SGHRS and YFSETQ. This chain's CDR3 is CASSSGGGSIEQFF. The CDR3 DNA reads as TGCGCCAGCAGCTCCGGCGGGGGGAGTATTGAGCAGTTCTTC.

The CDR3 reads CSASDGGGVQETQYF. CDR3 sequence (DNA): TGCAGTGCTAGTGATGGAGGTGGGGTCCAAGAGACCCAGTACTTC. This sequence joins TRBV20-1 and TRBJ2-5; D perhaps matches TRBD2 (5 bases). V was pared by 3 bases and J by 1 base, with 15 bases between. Germline values: CDR1 DFQATT, CDR2 SNEGSKA (reference sequence). The CDR3 contains 15 residues.

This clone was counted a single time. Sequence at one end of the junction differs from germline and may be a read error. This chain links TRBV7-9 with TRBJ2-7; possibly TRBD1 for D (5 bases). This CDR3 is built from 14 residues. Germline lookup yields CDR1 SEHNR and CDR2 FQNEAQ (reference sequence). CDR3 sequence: CASSIAKGPYEQYF. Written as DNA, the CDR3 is TGTGCCAGCAGCATAGCAAAGGGGCCCTACGAGCAGTACTTC.

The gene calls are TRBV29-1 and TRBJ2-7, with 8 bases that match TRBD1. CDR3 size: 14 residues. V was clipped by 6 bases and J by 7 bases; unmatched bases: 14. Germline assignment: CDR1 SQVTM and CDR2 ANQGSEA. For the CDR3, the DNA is TGCAGCGTGGCCCCCGGGACAGGTGGCGGGGAGCAGTACTTC. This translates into CSVAPGTGGGEQYF.

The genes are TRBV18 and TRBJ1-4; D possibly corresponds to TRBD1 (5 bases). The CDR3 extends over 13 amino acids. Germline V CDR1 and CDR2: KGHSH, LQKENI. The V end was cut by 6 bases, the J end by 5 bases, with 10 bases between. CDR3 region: CASSGQGNEKLFF. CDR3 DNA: TGTGCCAGCTCGGGGCAAGGAAATGAAAAACTGTTTTTT.

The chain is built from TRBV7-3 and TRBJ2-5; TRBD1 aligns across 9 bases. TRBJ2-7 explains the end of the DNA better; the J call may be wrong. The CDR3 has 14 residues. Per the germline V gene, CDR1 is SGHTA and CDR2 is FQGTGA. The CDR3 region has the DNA TGTGCCAGCAGCCCGGGACAGGGAGCCTACGAGCAGTACTTC. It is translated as CASSPGQGAYEQYF.

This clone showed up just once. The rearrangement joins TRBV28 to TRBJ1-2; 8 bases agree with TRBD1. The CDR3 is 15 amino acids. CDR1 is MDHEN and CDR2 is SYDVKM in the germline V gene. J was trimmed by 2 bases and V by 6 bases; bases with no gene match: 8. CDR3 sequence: CASSPGQGVNYGYTF. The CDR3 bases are TGTGCCAGCAGCCCCGGACAGGGAGTAAACTATGGCTACACCTTC.

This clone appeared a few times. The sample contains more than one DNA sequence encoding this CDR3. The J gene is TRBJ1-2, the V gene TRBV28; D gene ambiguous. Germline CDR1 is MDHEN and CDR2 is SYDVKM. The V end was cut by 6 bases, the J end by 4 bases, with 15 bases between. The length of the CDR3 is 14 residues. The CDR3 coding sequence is TGTGCCAGCAGCTTACCCCGGGGTATCTATGGCTACACCTTC. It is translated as CASSLPRGIYGYTF.

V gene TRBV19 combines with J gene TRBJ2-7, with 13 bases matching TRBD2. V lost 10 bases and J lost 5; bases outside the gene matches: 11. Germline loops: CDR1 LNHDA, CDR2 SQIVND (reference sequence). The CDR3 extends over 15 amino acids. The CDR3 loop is CATWGPGLAGNEQYF. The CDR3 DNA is TGTGCCACCTGGGGACCGGGACTAGCGGGAAACGAGCAGTACTTC.

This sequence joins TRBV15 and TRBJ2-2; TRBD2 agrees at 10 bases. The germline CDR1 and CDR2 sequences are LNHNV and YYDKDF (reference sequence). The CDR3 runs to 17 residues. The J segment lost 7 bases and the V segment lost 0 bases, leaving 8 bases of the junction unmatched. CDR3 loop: CATSRDLSGRAIGELFF. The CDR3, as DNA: TGTGCCACCAGCAGAGATTTGAGCGGGAGGGCAATCGGGGAGCTGTTTTTT.

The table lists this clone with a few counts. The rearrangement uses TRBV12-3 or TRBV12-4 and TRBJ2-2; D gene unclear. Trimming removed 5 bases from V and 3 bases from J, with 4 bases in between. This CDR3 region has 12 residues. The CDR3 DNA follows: TGTGCCAGCAGTCCGTACACCGGGGAGCTGTTTTTT. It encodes CASSPYTGELFF.

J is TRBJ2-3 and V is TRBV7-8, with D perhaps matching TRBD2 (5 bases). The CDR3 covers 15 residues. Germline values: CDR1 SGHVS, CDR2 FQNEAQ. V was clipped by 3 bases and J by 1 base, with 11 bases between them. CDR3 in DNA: TGTGCCAGCAGCTTGAGGGTGGCGGGCACAGATACGCAGTATTTT. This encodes CASSLRVAGTDTQYF.

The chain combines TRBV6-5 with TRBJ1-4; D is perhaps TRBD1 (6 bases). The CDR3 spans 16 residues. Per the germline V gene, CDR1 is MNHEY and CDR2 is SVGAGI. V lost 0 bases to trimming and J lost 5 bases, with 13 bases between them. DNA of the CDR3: TGTGCCAGCAGTTACTCAACGGGGGGCGAAAATGAAAAACTGTTTTTT. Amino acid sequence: CASSYSTGGENEKLFF.

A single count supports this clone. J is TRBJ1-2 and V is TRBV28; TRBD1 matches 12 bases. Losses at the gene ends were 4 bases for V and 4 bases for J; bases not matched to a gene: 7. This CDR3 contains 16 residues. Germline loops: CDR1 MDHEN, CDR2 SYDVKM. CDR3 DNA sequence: TGTGCCAGCAGTTCCGGGACAGGGGGCCGAGGCTATGGCTACACCTTC. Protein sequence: CASSSGTGGRGYGYTF.

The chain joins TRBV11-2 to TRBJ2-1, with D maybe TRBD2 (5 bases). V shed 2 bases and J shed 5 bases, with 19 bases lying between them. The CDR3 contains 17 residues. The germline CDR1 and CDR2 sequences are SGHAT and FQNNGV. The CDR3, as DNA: TGTGCCAGCAGCTTAACACACAGTCCAGCCGGGAACAATGAGCAGTTCTTC. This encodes CASSLTHSPAGNNEQFF.

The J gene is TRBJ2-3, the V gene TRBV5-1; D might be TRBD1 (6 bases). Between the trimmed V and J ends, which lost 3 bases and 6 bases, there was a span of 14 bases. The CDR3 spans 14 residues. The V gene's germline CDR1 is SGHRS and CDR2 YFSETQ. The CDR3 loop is CASSSTGWADTQYF. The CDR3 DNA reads TGCGCCAGCAGCTCTACAGGGTGGGCGGATACGCAGTATTTT.

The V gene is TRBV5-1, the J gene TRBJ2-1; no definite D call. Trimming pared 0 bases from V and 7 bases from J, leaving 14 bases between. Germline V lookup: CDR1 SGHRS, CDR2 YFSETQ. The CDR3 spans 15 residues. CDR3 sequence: CASSLAQVFGNEQFF. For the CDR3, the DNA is TGCGCCAGCAGCTTGGCCCAGGTTTTTGGGAATGAGCAGTTCTTC.

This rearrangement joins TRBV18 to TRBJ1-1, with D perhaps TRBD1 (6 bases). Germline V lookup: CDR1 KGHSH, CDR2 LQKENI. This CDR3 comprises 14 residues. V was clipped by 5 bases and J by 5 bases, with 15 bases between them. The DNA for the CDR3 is TGTGCCAGCTCAACCCAACAGGGAATAACTGAAGCTTTCTTT. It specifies CASSTQQGITEAFF.

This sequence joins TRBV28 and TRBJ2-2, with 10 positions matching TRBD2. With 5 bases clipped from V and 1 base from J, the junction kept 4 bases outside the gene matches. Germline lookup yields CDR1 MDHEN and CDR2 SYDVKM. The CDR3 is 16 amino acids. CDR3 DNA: TGTGCCAGCAGTCTCCCTAGCGGGGGGAACACCGGGGAGCTGTTTTTT. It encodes CASSLPSGGNTGELFF.

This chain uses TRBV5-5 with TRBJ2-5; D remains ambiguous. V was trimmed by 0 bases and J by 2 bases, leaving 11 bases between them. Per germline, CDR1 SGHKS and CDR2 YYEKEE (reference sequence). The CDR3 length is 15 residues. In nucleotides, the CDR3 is TGTGCCAGCAGCTTGGGGTTGACACCTCAAGAGACCCAGTACTTC. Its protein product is CASSLGLTPQETQYF.

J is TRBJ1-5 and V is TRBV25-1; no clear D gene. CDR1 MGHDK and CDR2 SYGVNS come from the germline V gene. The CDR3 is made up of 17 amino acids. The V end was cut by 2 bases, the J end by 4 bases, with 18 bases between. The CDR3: CASSERRVLGLNQPQHF. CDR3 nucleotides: TGTGCCAGCAGTGAACGGAGGGTTCTAGGCCTAAATCAGCCCCAGCATTTT.

The CDR3 DNA follows: TGCGCCAGCAGAACCGGGACAGGGGGCACTGAAGCTTTCTTT. Residues: CASRTGTGGTEAFF. V gene TRBV5-1 combines with J gene TRBJ1-1, with 11 bases lining up with TRBD1. V shed 5 bases, J shed 4 bases, and the junction held 4 bases outside the gene matches. Per germline, CDR1 SGHRS and CDR2 YFSETQ. The CDR3 is made up of 14 amino acids.

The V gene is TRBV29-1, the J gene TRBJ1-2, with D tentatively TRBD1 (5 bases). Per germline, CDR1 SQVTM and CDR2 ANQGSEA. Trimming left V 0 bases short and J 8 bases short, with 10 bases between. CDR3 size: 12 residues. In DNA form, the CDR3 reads TGCAGCGTTGAAGATCCGGGGGAAGGCTACACCTTC. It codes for CSVEDPGEGYTF. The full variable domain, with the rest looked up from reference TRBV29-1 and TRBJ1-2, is SAVISQKPSRDICQRGTSLTIQCQVDSQVTMMFWYRQQPGQSLTLIATANQGSEATYESGFVIDKFPISRPNLTFSTLTVSNMSPEDSSIYLCSVEDPGEGYTFGSGTRLTVV.

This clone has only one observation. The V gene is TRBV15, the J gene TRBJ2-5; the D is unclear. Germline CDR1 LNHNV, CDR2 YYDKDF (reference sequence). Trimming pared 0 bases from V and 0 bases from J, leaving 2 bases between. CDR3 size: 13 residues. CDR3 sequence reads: CATSRDYQETQYF. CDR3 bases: TGTGCCACCAGCAGAGACTACCAAGAGACCCAGTACTTC. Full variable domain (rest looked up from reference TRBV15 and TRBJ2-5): DAMVIQNPRYQVTQFGKPVTLSCSQTLNHNVMYWYQQKSSQAPKLLFHYYDKDFNNEADTPDNFQSRRPNTSFCFLDIRSPGLGDTAMYLCATSRDYQETQYFGPGTRLLVL.